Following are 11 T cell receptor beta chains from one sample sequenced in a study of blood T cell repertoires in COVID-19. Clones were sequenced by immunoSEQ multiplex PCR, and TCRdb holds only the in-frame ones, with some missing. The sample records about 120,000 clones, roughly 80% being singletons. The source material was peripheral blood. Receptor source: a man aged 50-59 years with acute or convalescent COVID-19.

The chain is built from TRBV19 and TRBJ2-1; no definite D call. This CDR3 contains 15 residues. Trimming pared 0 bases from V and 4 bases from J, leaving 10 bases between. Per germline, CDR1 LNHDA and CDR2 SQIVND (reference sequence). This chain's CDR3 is CASSIEDAAYNEQFF. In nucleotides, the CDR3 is TGTGCCAGTAGTATAGAGGATGCGGCTTACAATGAGCAGTTCTTC.

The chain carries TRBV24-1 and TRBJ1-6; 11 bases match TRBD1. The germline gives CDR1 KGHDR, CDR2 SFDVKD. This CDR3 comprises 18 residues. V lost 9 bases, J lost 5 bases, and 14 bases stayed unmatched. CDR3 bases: TGTGCCACCCTAGCCGGGACAGGGGGACCCCGGGATAATTCACCCCTCCACTTT. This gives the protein CATLAGTGGPRDNSPLHF.

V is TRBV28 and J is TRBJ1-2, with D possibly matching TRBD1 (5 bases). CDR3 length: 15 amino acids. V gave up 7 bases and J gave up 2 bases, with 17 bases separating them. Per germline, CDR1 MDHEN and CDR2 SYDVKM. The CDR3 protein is CASIPSGASNYGYTF. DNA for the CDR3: TGTGCCAGCATTCCTAGCGGGGCCTCAAACTATGGCTACACCTTC.

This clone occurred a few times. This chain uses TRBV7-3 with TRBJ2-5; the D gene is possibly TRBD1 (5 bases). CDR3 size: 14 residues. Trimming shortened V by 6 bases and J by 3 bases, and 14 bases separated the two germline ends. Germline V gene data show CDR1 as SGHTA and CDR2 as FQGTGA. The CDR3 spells CASSQNVGEETQYF. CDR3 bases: TGTGCCAGCAGTCAAAACGTAGGGGAAGAGACCCAGTACTTC.

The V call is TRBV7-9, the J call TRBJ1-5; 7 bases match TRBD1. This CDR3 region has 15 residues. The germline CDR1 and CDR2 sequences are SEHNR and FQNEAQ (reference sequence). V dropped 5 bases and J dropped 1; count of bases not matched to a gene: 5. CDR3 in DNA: TGTGCCAGCAGCATTTCGGGACAGAGCAATCAGCCCCAGCATTTT. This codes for CASSISGQSNQPQHF.

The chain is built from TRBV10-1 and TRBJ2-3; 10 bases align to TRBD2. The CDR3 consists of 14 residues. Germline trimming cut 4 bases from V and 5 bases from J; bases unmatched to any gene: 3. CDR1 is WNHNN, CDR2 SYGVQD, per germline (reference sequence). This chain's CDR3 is CASSAGLAVDTQYF. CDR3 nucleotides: TGCGCCAGCAGTGCTGGACTAGCGGTAGATACGCAGTATTTT.

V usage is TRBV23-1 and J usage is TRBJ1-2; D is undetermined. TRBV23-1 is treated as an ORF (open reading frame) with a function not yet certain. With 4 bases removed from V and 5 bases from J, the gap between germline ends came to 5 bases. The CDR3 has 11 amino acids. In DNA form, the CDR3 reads TGCGCCAGCAGTCCGCAGTATGGCTACACCTTC. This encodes CASSPQYGYTF.

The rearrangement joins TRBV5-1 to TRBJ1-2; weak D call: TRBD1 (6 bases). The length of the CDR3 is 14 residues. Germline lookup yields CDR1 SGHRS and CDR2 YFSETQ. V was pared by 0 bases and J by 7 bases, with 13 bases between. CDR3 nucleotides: TGCGCCAGCAGCTTGGAGTCCAGGGGTTCTGGCTACACCTTC. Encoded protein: CASSLESRGSGYTF.

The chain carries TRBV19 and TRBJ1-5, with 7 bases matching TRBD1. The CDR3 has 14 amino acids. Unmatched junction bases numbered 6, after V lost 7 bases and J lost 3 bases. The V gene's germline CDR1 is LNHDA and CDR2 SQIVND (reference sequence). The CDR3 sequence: CASTGTANNQPQHF. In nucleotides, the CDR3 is TGTGCCAGTACCGGGACAGCGAACAATCAGCCCCAGCATTTT.

DNA of the CDR3: TGTGCCAGCCAAAGGGAGGCAGGGGGGATGTACGAGCAGTACTTC. Amino acids: CASQREAGGMYEQYF. The V and J genes are TRBV2 and TRBJ2-7; weak D call: TRBD1 (7 bases). CDR3 length equals 15 residues. The V gene's germline CDR1 is SNHLY and CDR2 FYNNEI. V lost 8 bases to trimming and J lost 4 bases, with 21 bases between them.

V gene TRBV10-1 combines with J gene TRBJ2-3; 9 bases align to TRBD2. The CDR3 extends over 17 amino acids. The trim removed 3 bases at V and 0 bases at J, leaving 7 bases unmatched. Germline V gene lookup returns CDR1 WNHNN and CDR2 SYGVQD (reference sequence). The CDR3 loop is CASSDSSGASSTDTQYF. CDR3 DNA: TGCGCCAGCAGTGATTCTAGCGGGGCATCAAGCACAGATACGCAGTATTTT.